These T cell receptor beta chains were read from a single sample in a study of blood T cell repertoires in COVID-19. Using immunoSEQ multiplex PCR, the repertoire was profiled, and TCRdb retains in-frame clones only, with some absent. The data contain about 190,000 clones, roughly four fifths of them singletons. The sequencing sample was made of peripheral blood. The receptors were sampled from a woman between 40 and 50 years old with acute or convalescent COVID-19. Each CDR3 is given with its conserved first and last residue. Fields, in order: clone size, D gene, CDR3 length, J gene, V gene, CDR3 protein, CDR3 DNA. D genes are given only for firm matches. Clone size, where shown, is once, few, many, or a class for clones that have expanded.

. | . | 13 | TRBJ1-6 | TRBV6-5 | CASSYESGAPLHF | TGTGCCAGCAGTTACGAGTCCGGGGCACCCCTCCACTTT
. | . | 13 | TRBJ1-1 | TRBV28 | CASYWAGGTEAFF | TGTGCCAGCTACTGGGCCGGAGGGACTGAAGCTTTCTTT
few | TRBD1 | 13 | TRBJ1-6 | TRBV12-3/TRBV12-4 | CASSPPGQRPLHF | TGTGCCAGCAGTCCCCCGGGACAGCGTCCCCTCCACTTT
. | TRBD1 | 16 | TRBJ2-1 | TRBV24-1 | CATSDLAGQGYNEQFF | TGTGCCACCAGTGATTTGGCCGGACAGGGCTACAATGAGCAGTTCTTC
. | . | 14 | TRBJ2-1 | TRBV29-1 | CSVDRQANYNEQFF | TGCAGCGTTGACCGGCAGGCCAACTACAATGAGCAGTTCTTC
. | TRBD1 | 13 | TRBJ2-3 | TRBV18 | CASSPGQTDTQYF | TGTGCCAGCTCCCCGGGACAGACAGATACGCAGTATTTT
. | . | 11 | TRBJ1-2 | TRBV29-1 | CSVDRGYGYTF | TGCAGCGTTGACAGGGGCTATGGCTACACCTTC
few | TRBD1 | 16 | TRBJ1-4 | TRBV11-2 | CASRDRGGATNEKLFF | TGTGCCAGCAGGGACAGGGGCGGTGCAACTAATGAAAAACTGTTTTTT
. | . | 13 | TRBJ1-3 | TRBV15 | CATRRDLGNTIYF | TGTGCCACCAGGCGGGACCTCGGAAACACCATATATTTT
few | . | 15 | TRBJ1-5 | TRBV19 | CASREGQLLNQPQHF | TGTGCCAGTAGGGAAGGACAGCTCCTCAATCAGCCCCAGCATTTT
. | TRBD1 | 13 | TRBJ2-3 | TRBV7-2 | CASGTAFTDTQYF | TGTGCCTCCGGGACAGCTTTCACAGATACGCAGTATTTT
. | . | 14 | TRBJ1-4 | TRBV19 | CASTPQGPNEKLFF | TGTGCCAGTACCCCACAGGGTCCTAATGAAAAACTGTTTTTT
. | TRBD2 | 14 | TRBJ2-1 | TRBV5-4 | CASSPTSGSYEQFF | TGTGCCAGCAGCCCCACTAGCGGGAGTTATGAGCAGTTCTTC
. | TRBD1 | 13 | TRBJ1-3 | TRBV30 | CAGRTGAGNTIYF | TGTGCCGGACGTACAGGGGCTGGAAACACCATATATTTT
. | TRBD1 | 14 | TRBJ1-6 | TRBV5-1 | CASSSGQGDSPLHF | TGCGCCAGCAGCTCGGGACAGGGTGATTCACCCCTCCACTTT
. | . | 13 | TRBJ1-2 | TRBV6-5 | CATGELANYGYTF | TGTGCCACAGGGGAATTAGCTAACTATGGCTACACCTTC
. | TRBD1 | 16 | TRBJ2-1 | TRBV7-2 | CASSVQGTGLDNEQFF | TGTGCCAGCAGCGTCCAGGGGACAGGGTTGGACAATGAGCAGTTCTTC
once | TRBD2 | 15 | TRBJ2-1 | TRBV5-4 | CASSLRTSGGPEQFF | TGTGCCAGCAGCCTCCGGACTAGCGGGGGGCCTGAGCAGTTCTTC
. | . | 14 | TRBJ1-1 | TRBV11-1 | CASSPGMGSAEAFF | TGTGCCAGCAGCCCGGGGATGGGGTCAGCTGAAGCTTTCTTT
. | . | 15 | TRBJ2-1 | TRBV11-2 | CASSLGLSSYNEQFF | TGTGCCAGCAGCTTAGGATTGAGCTCCTACAATGAGCAGTTCTTC
. | . | 14 | TRBJ1-4 | TRBV20-1 | CSASFGATNEKLFF | TGCAGTGCTAGTTTCGGGGCAACTAATGAAAAACTGTTTTTT
. | . | 15 | TRBJ1-4 | TRBV18 | CASSPPGGLNEKLFF | TGTGCCAGCTCACCACCAGGAGGACTAAATGAAAAACTGTTTTTT
. | TRBD1 | 13 | TRBJ2-7 | TRBV19 | CASSTQTGAEQYF | TGTGCCAGTAGTACGCAGACAGGGGCCGAGCAGTACTTC
. | . | 12 | TRBJ1-1 | TRBV13 | CASSPRGSEAFF | TGTGCCAGCAGCCCGAGAGGTTCTGAAGCTTTCTTT
once | . | 11 | TRBJ1-5 | TRBV20-1 | CSGDTSQPQHF | TGCAGTGGAGACACGTCCCAGCCCCAGCATTTT
few | . | 14 | TRBJ2-6 | TRBV2 | CASSPYSGANVLTF | TGTGCCAGCAGCCCTTACTCTGGGGCCAACGTCCTGACTTTC
once | TRBD1 | 17 | TRBJ2-2 | TRBV29-1 | CSAEWDRGSGSTGELFF | TGCAGCGCCGAGTGGGACAGGGGGAGTGGGTCCACCGGGGAGCTGTTTTTT
. | . | 15 | TRBJ1-2 | TRBV5-1 | CASSSTAYSNYGYTF | TGCGCCAGCAGCTCGACAGCCTATTCTAACTATGGCTACACCTTC
. | . | 12 | TRBJ1-1 | TRBV2 | CASNIRNTEAFF | TGTGCCAGCAATATCCGGAACACTGAAGCTTTCTTT
. | . | 14 | TRBJ2-3 | TRBV5-4 | CASSLISPTDTQYF | TGTGCCAGCAGCTTAATTAGTCCCACAGATACGCAGTATTTT
. | TRBD1 | 15 | TRBJ2-3 | TRBV6-5 | CASGAETGAGDTQYF | TGTGCCAGCGGGGCCGAAACAGGGGCCGGAGATACGCAGTATTTT
once | . | 14 | TRBJ2-7 | TRBV9 | CASNERTSSYEQYF | TGTGCCAGCAACGAGCGAACGAGCTCCTACGAGCAGTACTTC
. | TRBD2 | 13 | TRBJ2-2 | TRBV9 | CASSRGGTGELFF | TGTGCCAGCAGCCGCGGGGGTACCGGGGAGCTGTTTTTT
. | TRBD1 | 13 | TRBJ1-4 | TRBV2 | CASRGGGGEKLFF | TGTGCCAGCCGTGGAGGGGGCGGTGAAAAACTGTTTTTT
. | . | 12 | TRBJ1-1 | TRBV30 | CAWSRASGEAFF | TGTGCCTGGAGTAGGGCCTCGGGGGAAGCTTTCTTT
few | . | 15 | TRBJ1-2 | TRBV28 | CASNFAGPPFYGYTF | TGTGCCAGCAATTTTGCGGGGCCGCCTTTCTATGGCTACACCTTC
. | TRBD1 | 15 | TRBJ1-2 | TRBV7-8 | CASSLAPGQTYGYTF | TGTGCCAGCAGCTTAGCTCCGGGACAGACCTATGGCTACACCTTC
. | TRBD1 | 16 | TRBJ2-5 | TRBV28 | CASSLLAQGVQETQYF | TGTGCCAGCAGTTTATTGGCACAGGGGGTCCAAGAGACCCAGTACTTC
. | . | 12 | TRBJ1-2 | TRBV12-3/TRBV12-4 | CASSFAGYGYTF | TGTGCCAGCAGTTTTGCGGGTTATGGCTACACCTTC
. | . | 14 | TRBJ2-2 | TRBV29-1 | CSVGWSSNTGELFF | TGCAGCGTTGGATGGTCTAGCAACACCGGGGAGCTGTTTTTT
. | TRBD1 | 15 | TRBJ2-2 | TRBV28 | CASSFRRQGAGELFF | TGTGCCAGCAGTTTTCGACGACAGGGGGCCGGGGAGCTGTTTTTT
. | . | 16 | TRBJ2-1 | TRBV5-1 | CASSLAGSGPYNEQFF | TGCGCCAGCAGCTTGGCCGGAAGCGGACCCTACAATGAGCAGTTCTTC
few | . | 14 | TRBJ1-1 | TRBV5-1 | CASSLDSMNTEAFF | TGCGCCAGCAGCTTGGACAGCATGAACACTGAAGCTTTCTTT
once | . | 14 | TRBJ1-2 | TRBV6-5 | CASSYSEGDYGYTF | TGTGCCAGCAGTTACAGCGAGGGGGACTATGGCTACACCTTC
. | TRBD2 | 15 | TRBJ2-7 | TRBV30 | CAWSRSGGVSYEQYF | TGTGCCTGGAGTAGGAGCGGGGGGGTCTCCTACGAGCAGTACTTC
. | . | 17 | TRBJ1-1 | TRBV19 | CASSIRMGAGIDTEAFF | TGTGCCAGTAGTATAAGGATGGGGGCAGGGATTGACACTGAAGCTTTCTTT
. | TRBD2 | 16 | TRBJ2-2 | TRBV28 | CASTYRLAGGTGELFF | TGTGCCAGTACATATCGGCTAGCGGGAGGGACCGGGGAGCTGTTTTTT
. | . | 12 | TRBJ1-6 | TRBV5-1 | CASSLNNSPLHF | TGCGCCAGCAGCCTAAATAATTCACCCCTCCACTTT
. | TRBD2 | 18 | TRBJ2-7 | TRBV27 | CASSQSAGAGDRSFEQYF | TGTGCCAGCAGTCAAAGTGCCGGGGCGGGAGACAGATCTTTCGAGCAGTACTTC
. | . | 15 | TRBJ1-2 | TRBV5-1 | CASSQSGTPEIGYTF | TGCGCCAGCAGCCAATCAGGGACTCCTGAGATTGGCTACACCTTC